These T cell receptor beta chains were read from a single sample in a study of T cells in Graves' hyperthyroidism and ophthalmopathy. TCRdb used MiXCR to reprocess the multiplex PCR reads, holding one entry per CDR3 protein. The table has hundreds of thousands of distinct CDR3 sequences, 15% to 18% seen once; the top ten hold 25% to 35%. Sequenced input: blood. The receptors were gathered from a woman younger than 30 with Graves' hyperthyroidism that later progressed to Graves' ophthalmopathy. The CDR3 runs from the conserved cysteine through the conserved F or W. A D gene is named only where the DNA matches it firmly. Where a row states a size, it is once, few, many or the class of an expanded clone; other rows omit it.

V gene	D gene	J gene	clone size	CDR3 protein	CDR3 DNA
TRBV20-1	TRBD1	TRBJ1-5	.	CSARDSFNQPQHF	TGCAGTGCCAGGGACAGTTTCAATCAGCCCCAGCATTTT
TRBV4-2	.	TRBJ2-4	many	CASSQDQGIEIQYF	TGTGCCAGCAGCCAAGATCAGGGAATAGAGATTCAGTACTTC
TRBV7-8	TRBD1	TRBJ2-7	many	CASSLGQGNYEQYF	TGTGCCAGCAGCTTGGGACAGGGAAACTACGAGCAGTACTTC
TRBV2	.	TRBJ2-7	many	CASNSRGLYEQYF	TGTGCCAGCAACTCCAGGGGACTTTACGAGCAGTACTTC
TRBV27	.	TRBJ2-7	.	CASSEQTRDEQYF	TGTGCCAGCAGCGAACAGACTAGGGACGAGCAGTACTTC
TRBV6-1	.	TRBJ1-5	once	CASSLSQGYSNQPQHF	TGTGCCAGCAGCCTATCCCAGGGATATAGCAATCAGCCCCAGCATTTT
TRBV6-2/TRBV6-3	.	TRBJ2-6	few	CASSSITRGAGANVLTF	TGTGCCAGCAGTTCAATAACCCGGGGCGCTGGGGCCAACGTCCTGACTTTC
TRBV10-3	.	TRBJ2-3	.	CAISKTDFQDTQYF	TGTGCCATCAGTAAAACGGACTTCCAGGATACGCAGTATTTT
TRBV27	.	TRBJ2-5	many	CASSLSFLMARAQETQYF	TGTGCCAGCAGTTTATCATTTCTAATGGCCAGGGCACAAGAGACCCAGTACTTC
TRBV10-3	TRBD2	TRBJ2-1	many	CAISPVLAGAYNEQFF	TGTGCCATCAGTCCGGTACTAGCGGGGGCCTACAATGAGCAGTTCTTC
TRBV7-8	.	TRBJ1-1	many	CASSLEGAGTATEAFF	TGTGCCAGCAGCTTAGAGGGCGCAGGGACGGCCACTGAAGCTTTCTTT
TRBV12-3/TRBV12-4	TRBD1	TRBJ1-2	few	CASSFRRQGSGYTF	TGTGCCAGCAGTTTTCGCCGACAGGGGTCTGGCTACACCTTC
TRBV5-1	.	TRBJ1-1	many	CASHNGRQMNTEAFF	TGCGCCAGCCATAACGGAAGACAGATGAACACTGAAGCTTTCTTT
TRBV29-1	.	TRBJ1-2	few	CSVAGGAANYGYTF	TGCAGCGTTGCTGGGGGCGCGGCTAACTATGGCTACACCTTC
TRBV6-2/TRBV6-3	TRBD2	TRBJ2-1	few	CATTSGRASNEQFF	TGTGCCACCACCAGCGGGAGGGCGTCTAATGAGCAGTTCTTC
TRBV6-2/TRBV6-3	TRBD1	TRBJ1-6	.	CASSYTGVNSPLHF	TGTGCCAGCAGTTACACAGGGGTGAATTCACCCCTCCACTTT
TRBV28	.	TRBJ2-2	many	CASRSGDTGELFF	TGTGCCAGCAGGTCAGGTGACACCGGGGAGCTGTTTTTT
TRBV20-1	.	TRBJ1-4	many	CSARTVWEKLFF	TGCAGTGCTAGAACAGTTTGGGAAAAACTGTTTTTT
TRBV7-9	TRBD1	TRBJ1-1	.	CASSLGQGGHTEAFF	TGTGCCAGCAGCTTAGGACAGGGCGGGCACACTGAAGCTTTCTTT
TRBV7-9	.	TRBJ2-1	.	CASSQSTRPSYNEQFF	TGTGCCAGCAGCCAATCGACTAGACCCTCCTACAATGAGCAGTTCTTC
TRBV28	.	TRBJ1-5	many	CASSSAFRAHHPQHF	TGTGCCAGCAGTTCCGCTTTCAGGGCGCACCATCCCCAGCATTTT
TRBV4-2	TRBD2	TRBJ2-1	many	CASSQESVTSGSINEQFF	TGTGCCAGCAGCCAAGAGTCAGTGACTAGCGGGAGTATCAATGAGCAGTTCTTC
TRBV20-1	TRBD2	TRBJ2-1	many	CSAILANEQFF	TGCAGTGCTATACTAGCGAATGAGCAGTTCTTC
TRBV28	TRBD1	TRBJ1-2	many	CASSLSGQGYYGYTF	TGTGCCAGCAGTTTATCGGGACAGGGGTACTATGGCTACACCTTC
TRBV18	TRBD1	TRBJ1-5	few	CASLFPDREEQPQHF	TGTGCCAGCTTATTTCCGGACAGGGAGGAGCAGCCCCAGCATTTT
TRBV30	TRBD2	TRBJ2-3	.	CAWSESSSGVSTDTQYF	TGTGCCTGGAGTGAGTCGTCTAGCGGAGTTAGCACAGATACGCAGTATTTT
TRBV28	TRBD1	TRBJ1-2	many	CASRSPGTGFLYGYTF	TGTGCCAGCAGATCCCCCGGGACAGGATTCCTCTATGGCTACACCTTC
TRBV20-1	.	TRBJ2-3	many	CSASRSDYTDTQYF	TGCAGTGCTAGTAGGTCAGACTACACAGATACGCAGTATTTT
TRBV2	.	TRBJ2-7	few	CASSVRDYEQYF	TGTGCCAGCAGTGTCCGGGACTACGAGCAGTACTTC
TRBV12-3/TRBV12-4	.	TRBJ2-7	.	CASAKTGLTYEQYF	TGTGCCAGCGCGAAGACAGGTCTAACCTACGAGCAGTACTTC
TRBV20-1	TRBD2	TRBJ2-3	many	CIPSQTSGITDTQYF	TGCATTCCAAGCCAAACTAGCGGGATAACAGATACGCAGTATTTT
TRBV27	.	TRBJ1-4	few	CASSLTPHPSEKLFF	TGTGCCAGCAGTTTAACCCCCCACCCCAGTGAAAAACTGTTTTTT
TRBV29-1	.	TRBJ1-2	many	CSVGTALSNYGYTF	TGCAGCGTTGGGACGGCTCTAAGTAACTATGGCTACACCTTC
TRBV7-9	.	TRBJ1-1	.	CASSLGGGNANTEAFF	TGTGCCAGCAGCTTAGGGGGGGGGAACGCGAACACTGAAGCTTTCTTT
TRBV4-1	.	TRBJ2-3	.	CASSHDPGIDTQYF	TGCGCCAGCAGCCACGATCCAGGGATAGATACGCAGTATTTT
TRBV20-1	TRBD1	TRBJ1-2	few	CSASRDRGPLNYGYTF	TGCAGTGCTAGCCGGGACAGGGGGCCGCTTAACTATGGCTACACCTTC
TRBV27	.	TRBJ2-7	many	CASSSPTYEQYF	TGTGCCAGCAGTTCTCCGACCTACGAGCAGTACTTC
TRBV27	.	TRBJ1-6	many	CASTFSGTENSPLHF	TGTGCCAGCACCTTCTCCGGGACCGAGAATTCACCCCTCCACTTT
TRBV27	.	TRBJ2-1	many	CASSFLGEDVGEQFF	TGTGCCAGCAGTTTCCTAGGGGAAGATGTCGGTGAGCAGTTCTTC
TRBV20-1	TRBD2	TRBJ2-1	many	CSATGLAHNEQFF	TGCAGTGCTACGGGACTAGCCCACAATGAGCAGTTCTTC
TRBV2	.	TRBJ2-3	few	CASLGGTRTDTQYF	TGTGCCAGCTTAGGGGGGACCCGCACAGATACGCAGTATTTT
TRBV28	.	TRBJ2-7	many	CASSFPGERQDEQYF	TGTGCCAGCAGTTTCCCCGGCGAACGGCAGGACGAGCAGTACTTC
TRBV5-1	TRBD1	TRBJ2-7	many	CASSLGELRQGIYEQYF	TGCGCCAGCAGCTTGGGGGAACTACGACAGGGGATCTACGAGCAGTACTTC
TRBV4-1	TRBD2	TRBJ2-3	few	CASSRPTSGPWDTQYF	TGCGCCAGCAGCCGGCCGACTAGCGGTCCTTGGGATACGCAGTATTTT
TRBV27	.	TRBJ1-5	many	CASSDGQTYSNQPQHF	TGTGCCAGCAGTGACGGACAGACCTATAGCAATCAGCCCCAGCATTTT
TRBV27	TRBD1	TRBJ2-5	.	CASSPRDRGRETQYF	TGTGCCAGCAGCCCCCGTGACAGGGGGAGGGAGACCCAGTACTTC
TRBV28	.	TRBJ1-1	many	CASSIWGHTEAFF	TGTGCCAGCAGCATTTGGGGGCACACTGAAGCTTTCTTT
TRBV27	TRBD1	TRBJ1-1	.	CASSSLRDRDEAFF	TGTGCCAGCAGTTCCCTTCGGGACAGGGATGAAGCTTTCTTT
TRBV30	TRBD1	TRBJ1-5	many	CAWSRTGGAGQPQHF	TGTGCCTGGAGTCGGACAGGGGGCGCCGGTCAGCCCCAGCATTTT
TRBV19	TRBD2	TRBJ2-3	.	CASSMRLAGVPSTDTQYF	TGTGCCAGTAGTATGCGGCTAGCGGGGGTTCCTAGCACAGATACGCAGTATTTT
TRBV5-5	.	TRBJ2-3	few	CASSYGQSTDTQYF	TGTGCCAGCAGCTATGGACAGAGCACAGATACGCAGTATTTT
TRBV10-3	.	TRBJ1-6	.	CAIRDQSRGNSPLHF	TGTGCCATCAGAGACCAAAGCAGGGGCAATTCACCCCTCCACTTT
TRBV18	.	TRBJ1-5	many	CASSPQVSNQPQHF	TGTGCCAGCTCACCACAGGTTAGCAATCAGCCCCAGCATTTT
TRBV24-1	TRBD1	TRBJ1-5	once	CATSGGRQGIYSNQPQHF	TGTGCCACCAGTGGAGGGAGACAGGGGATTTATAGCAATCAGCCCCAGCATTTT
TRBV12-3/TRBV12-4	.	TRBJ2-7	.	CASMGETYEQYF	TGTGCCAGCATGGGGGAAACCTACGAGCAGTACTTC
TRBV20-1	TRBD2	TRBJ2-5	.	CSASLAGGDQYF	TGCAGTGCCAGTCTAGCGGGGGGGGACCAGTACTTC
TRBV4-3	TRBD2	TRBJ2-2	few	CASSRGTSGPTGELFF	TGCGCCAGCAGCCGCGGGACTAGCGGCCCCACCGGGGAGCTGTTTTTT
TRBV12-3/TRBV12-4	TRBD2	TRBJ2-7	.	CASSSGTSGRAYEQYF	TGTGCCAGCAGTTCCGGGACTAGCGGGAGGGCCTACGAGCAGTACTTC